This entry lists 24 T cell receptor beta chains sequenced from one sample in a study of CD8+ T cells in alopecia areata. As for treatment: oral pan-JAK inhibitor, 5-10 mg twice daily. Once RNA had been extracted, it was reverse transcribed into cDNA to act as the sequencing template. Method: immunoSEQ multiplex PCR; TCRdb's copy keeps in-frame clones and lacks some. The sample has 90,000 to 150,000 clones, about 50% seen once. Sequences were derived from CD4+ T cells sorted from blood, sampled at week 4, from a patient treated with tofacitinib. All receptors come from a human donor with alopecia areata.

Concerning this clone itself: Distinct nucleotide sequences in the sample also encode this CDR3. This chain connects TRBV7-9 to TRBJ2-3; 7 bases align to TRBD1. The junction had 5 bases not matched to a gene; V was cut back by 2 bases and J by 6 bases. The CDR3 consists of 14 residues. The germline V gene has CDR1 SEHNR and CDR2 FQNEAQ (reference sequence). CDR3 sequence reads: CASSLRQGTDTQYF. The CDR3 DNA follows: TGTGCCAGCAGCTTAAGACAGGGTACCGATACGCAGTATTTT.

CDR3 region: CASSQDQTGERGYTF. CDR3 nucleotides: TGCGCCAGCAGCCAAGACCAAACAGGGGAGCGTGGCTACACCTTC. V is TRBV4-1 and J is TRBJ1-2, with 7 positions matching TRBD1. V gave up 0 bases and J gave up 7 bases; unmatched junction bases: 8. Germline assignment: CDR1 MGHRA and CDR2 YSYEKL. This CDR3 spans 15 amino acids.

The genes are TRBV4-2 and TRBJ2-7; D is unclear. The germline V gene has CDR1 LGHNA and CDR2 YNFKEQ. V was pared by 4 bases and J by 7 bases, with 8 bases between. This CDR3 is 11 amino acids long. CDR3 bases: TGTGCCAGCAGCCTCATGGGTGAGCAGTACTTC. Its translation is CASSLMGEQYF.

V and J are TRBV29-1 and TRBJ2-1, with TRBD1 matching over 10 bases. Germline trimming cut 6 bases from V and 9 bases from J; bases unmatched to any gene: 8. CDR3 length: 13 residues. CDR1 is SQVTM, CDR2 ANQGSEA, per germline. In nucleotides, the CDR3 is TGCAGCGTACGACAGGGGGCGGGGTCTGAGCAGTTCTTC. Its translation: CSVRQGAGSEQFF.

V usage is TRBV9 and J usage is TRBJ1-2, with 7 bases aligning to TRBD1. V lost 0 bases, J lost 4 bases, and 3 bases stayed unmatched. Germline V gives CDR1 SGDLS, CDR2 YYNGEE. The CDR3 length is 14 residues. This CDR3 is CASSVGRGLYGYTF. CDR3 in DNA: TGTGCCAGCAGCGTAGGGAGGGGGCTCTATGGCTACACCTTC.

The chain uses TRBV2 and TRBJ2-3; D is possibly TRBD1 (7 bases). Deletions cut 6 bases from V and 6 bases from J, with 19 bases between. CDR3 length: 15 amino acids. Germline loops: CDR1 SNHLY, CDR2 FYNNEI. CDR3 region: CASRRQGLDVDTQYF. The CDR3 nucleotides read TGTGCCAGCAGAAGACAGGGACTCGATGTGGATACGCAGTATTTT.

About this clone: Other DNA sequences of this sample code for an identical CDR3. The chain links TRBV29-1 to TRBJ2-7, with 7 bases that match TRBD1. Germline CDR1 reads SQVTM; CDR2 reads ANQGSEA. The V segment lost 1 base and the J segment 3 bases; nucleotides outside the gene matches: 0. This CDR3 spans 12 amino acids. CDR3: CSVEGTGYEQYF. CDR3 nucleotide sequence: TGCAGCGTTGAAGGGACAGGCTACGAGCAGTACTTC.

V gene TRBV29-1 combines with J gene TRBJ1-4; D unresolved. V dropped 1 base and J dropped 7 bases, with 10 bases sitting between them. The CDR3 spans 13 residues. Germline CDR1 is SQVTM and CDR2 is ANQGSEA. The CDR3 DNA sequence: TGCAGCGTTGAAGGACCAGGTGGTGAAAAACTGTTTTTT. This translates into CSVEGPGGEKLFF.

This chain uses TRBV30 with TRBJ2-5; 11 bases map to TRBD2. With 3 bases clipped from V and 6 bases from J, the junction kept 3 bases outside the gene matches. The CDR3 length is 13 residues. Germline V gene lookup returns CDR1 GTSNPN and CDR2 SVGIG (reference sequence). The CDR3 protein is CAWRLAGAQTQYF. The CDR3 nucleotides read TGTGCCTGGAGACTAGCGGGAGCACAGACCCAGTACTTC.

This rearrangement joins TRBV2 to TRBJ2-3; unclear D gene. The V end was cut by 3 bases, the J end by 6 bases, with 4 bases between. Germline values: CDR1 SNHLY, CDR2 FYNNEI. This CDR3 comprises 11 residues. CDR3 DNA: TGTGCCAGCAGTGAGATGGATACGCAGTATTTT. Protein product: CASSEMDTQYF.

This chain connects TRBV29-1 to TRBJ1-1; D is unresolved. The CDR3 covers 12 residues. Trimming cost V 6 bases and J 5 bases, with 13 bases left between them. Germline loops: CDR1 SQVTM, CDR2 ANQGSEA. The chain's CDR3 is CSVFGFSTEAFF. The CDR3 DNA sequence: TGCAGCGTATTCGGCTTTAGTACTGAAGCTTTCTTT.

The chain carries TRBV29-1 and TRBJ1-2, with D uncertain. CDR3 length: 13 residues. Trimming shortened V by 7 bases and J by 2 bases, and 14 bases separated the two germline ends. Germline CDR1 and CDR2: SQVTM and ANQGSEA. The CDR3 loop reads CSAIRPSNYGYTF. As DNA, the CDR3 is TGCAGCGCAATACGACCTTCCAACTATGGCTACACCTTC.

This chain uses TRBV15 with TRBJ1-6; D gene ambiguous. CDR1 LNHNV and CDR2 YYDKDF come from the germline V gene (reference sequence). V was shortened by 0 bases and J by 6 bases, with 9 bases between the two germline ends. The CDR3 is 15 amino acids. The CDR3 DNA follows: TGTGCCACCAGCAGAGATCAGGCAGTTAATTCACCCCTCCACTTT. This translates into CATSRDQAVNSPLHF.

The chain employs TRBV4-1 and TRBJ2-6; no firm D call. This CDR3 spans 14 amino acids. Trimming left V 3 bases short and J 3 bases short, with 6 bases between. Looked up from germline, CDR1 is MGHRA and CDR2 is YSYEKL. Here the CDR3 DNA reads TGCGCCAGCAGCCAGGTCTTTGGGGCCAACGTCCTGACTTTC. This sequence encodes CASSQVFGANVLTF.

This rearrangement joins TRBV6-5 to TRBJ1-2; D gene ambiguous. The CDR3 loop spans 14 amino acids. Trimming shortened V by 5 bases and J by 3 bases, and 13 bases separated the two germline ends. CDR1 and CDR2 from the germline V gene are MNHEY and SVGAGI. This CDR3 is CASSPMGMDYGYTF. CDR3 sequence (DNA): TGTGCCAGCAGTCCCATGGGCATGGACTATGGCTACACCTTC.

The rearrangement uses TRBV9 and TRBJ2-7; a possible D gene is TRBD1 (6 bases). V lost 10 bases and J 0 bases, leaving 17 bases between the germline ends. The germline CDR1 and CDR2 sequences are SGDLS and YYNGEE. This CDR3 contains 14 residues. The CDR3 sequence is CALEFAGASYEQYF. CDR3 nucleotides: TGTGCCCTCGAATTCGCAGGGGCCTCCTACGAGCAGTACTTC.

This clone has a handful of counts. The CDR3 spells CSGTGAGYEQYF. The CDR3 DNA sequence: TGCAGCGGGACAGGGGCGGGTTACGAGCAGTACTTC. The chain combines TRBV29-1 with TRBJ2-7; 9 nucleotides align to TRBD1. This CDR3 spans 12 amino acids. In germline, CDR1 is SQVTM, CDR2 ANQGSEA. Trimming at V came to 7 bases and at J to 4 bases, leaving 5 bases not matched to a gene.

CDR3 in DNA: TGCGCCAGCAGCCCCGGGGAAGTACACACTGAAGCTTTCTTT. It yields the protein CASSPGEVHTEAFF. The genes are TRBV5-1 and TRBJ1-1; D is ambiguous. Germline-derived CDR1 and CDR2 are SGHRS and YFSETQ. The CDR3 contains 14 residues. V lost 4 bases to trimming and J lost 3 bases, with 13 bases between them.

V usage is TRBV18 and J usage is TRBJ1-1; the D gene is possibly TRBD1 (5 bases). Germline V gene data show CDR1 as KGHSH and CDR2 as LQKENI. This CDR3 spans 13 amino acids. V was trimmed by 6 bases and J by 8 bases, leaving 16 bases between them. In nucleotides, the CDR3 is TGTGCCAGCTCCTCCCAGGGCGGCACAGAAGCTTTCTTT. Protein product: CASSSQGGTEAFF.

This chain uses TRBV29-1 with TRBJ2-2, with D possibly called TRBD1 or TRBD2 (5 bases each). The CDR3 is 13 amino acids. CDR1 is SQVTM, CDR2 ANQGSEA, per germline. V was shortened by 2 bases and J by 4 bases, with 8 bases between the two germline ends. Written as DNA, the CDR3 is TGCAGCGTTGAACGGGACGTCACCGGGGAGCTGTTTTTT. Its protein is CSVERDVTGELFF.

The chain is built from TRBV5-1 and TRBJ2-7; tentatively, D is TRBD1 (5 bases). V dropped 0 bases and J dropped 1 base, with 8 bases sitting between them. Germline CDR1 SGHRS, CDR2 YFSETQ. CDR3 length equals 14 residues. CDR3 nucleotide sequence: TGCGCCAGCAGCTTGGGCAGGGCATCCTACGAGCAGTACTTC. Translating gives CASSLGRASYEQYF.

The chain links TRBV15 to TRBJ2-6; D uncertain. Germline values: CDR1 LNHNV, CDR2 YYDKDF (reference sequence). Trimming took 5 bases from V and 0 from J, leaving 2 bases between them. The CDR3 sequence is 13 residues long. The CDR3 region has the DNA TGTGCCACCAGCTACTCTGGGGCCAACGTCCTGACTTTC. As protein: CATSYSGANVLTF.

This clone was observed a few times. This rearrangement joins TRBV2 to TRBJ1-3, with D unresolved. There are 14 residues in the CDR3. Trimming removed 7 bases at V and 0 bases at J, with 10 bases between. CDR1 is SNHLY and CDR2 is FYNNEI in the germline V gene. The CDR3 coding sequence is TGTGCCAGCAAGAGAGTAGGCTCTGGAAACACCATATATTTT. Its protein is CASKRVGSGNTIYF.

This rearrangement joins TRBV9 to TRBJ1-1, with 8 bases fitting TRBD1. Germline CDR1 SGDLS, CDR2 YYNGEE. The CDR3 covers 15 residues. V shed 4 bases and J 4 bases; nucleotides not matched to a gene: 9. CDR3 nucleotides: TGTGCCAGCAGCCCTGGACAGGGTAGGACCACTGAAGCTTTCTTT. This translates into CASSPGQGRTTEAFF.